These T cell receptor beta chains were read from a single sample in a study of CD8+ T cells in alopecia areata. Produced via immunoSEQ multiplex PCR; TCRdb's table is partial and in-frame only. The data show 110,000 or so clones, with approximately 61% seen just once and 20% to 25% held by the top ten. Sequencing used NKG2D-low CD8+ T cells sorted from blood. The receptors come from a human donor with alopecia areata. Both conserved end residues are part of each CDR3. A D gene is named only where the DNA matches it firmly. Not every row has a clone size; where given, it reads once, few, many or a size class.

v_gene	j_gene	abundance	d_gene	CDR3aa	CDR3nt
TRBV5-6	TRBJ2-3	.	.	CASSLGSNLVTDTQYF	TGTGCCAGCAGCTTGGGGTCGAACCTAGTCACAGATACGCAGTATTTT
TRBV6-5	TRBJ2-1	.	.	CASSLGDNEQFF	TGTGCCAGCAGCCTTGGCGACAATGAGCAGTTCTTC
TRBV6-5	TRBJ2-3	.	.	CASAFGTPTDTQYF	TGTGCCAGCGCGTTTGGGACCCCCACAGATACGCAGTATTTT
TRBV7-6	TRBJ2-6	few	.	CASSLARSPGVGANVLTF	TGTGCCAGCAGCTTAGCGAGGAGCCCAGGGGTTGGGGCCAACGTCCTGACTTTC
TRBV29-1	TRBJ1-1	.	TRBD1	CSGEGGMNTEAFF	TGCAGCGGCGAAGGGGGCATGAACACTGAAGCTTTCTTT
TRBV5-6	TRBJ2-7	.	TRBD1	CASSTGQFQQYF	TGTGCCAGCAGCACGGGACAGTTCCAGCAGTACTTC
TRBV6-6	TRBJ2-5	.	TRBD2	CASSSRTSGEETQYF	TGTGCCAGCAGTTCCCGGACTAGCGGGGAGGAGACCCAGTACTTC
TRBV29-1	TRBJ2-7	.	.	CSVLTAVSYEQYF	TGCAGCGTGCTGACAGCCGTCTCCTACGAGCAGTACTTC
TRBV5-6	TRBJ1-1	.	TRBD1	CASSHGTGAYEAFF	TGTGCCAGCAGCCACGGGACAGGGGCTTATGAGGCTTTCTTT
TRBV29-1	TRBJ2-7	.	TRBD2	CSVLGLAGGPGEQYF	TGCAGCGTTCTAGGACTAGCGGGAGGGCCGGGGGAGCAGTACTTC
TRBV28	TRBJ1-5	.	.	CASSLSGDRPQHF	TGTGCCAGCAGTTTAAGCGGAGACCGGCCCCAGCATTTT
TRBV28	TRBJ2-3	.	.	CASSQKDTQYF	TGTGCCAGCAGCCAGAAGGATACGCAGTATTTT
TRBV5-6	TRBJ1-1	.	.	CASSSGWSAFF	TGTGCCAGCAGCTCTGGGTGGAGTGCTTTCTTT
TRBV21-1	TRBJ2-7	.	.	CASSQLTGGSGFYEQYF	TGTGCCAGCAGCCAACTTACCGGCGGCAGCGGATTCTACGAGCAGTACTTC
TRBV7-9	TRBJ1-1	.	.	CASSLVAQAFF	TGTGCCAGCAGCTTAGTGGCCCAAGCTTTCTTT
TRBV7-9	TRBJ2-2	.	.	CASSLRGGTGELFF	TGTGCCAGCAGCTTACGAGGGGGTACCGGGGAGCTGTTTTTT
TRBV9	TRBJ1-4	.	.	CASSVGGWASEWATNEKLFF	TGTGCCAGCAGCGTAGGAGGCTGGGCTTCCGAGTGGGCAACTAATGAAAAACTGTTTTTT
TRBV7-9	TRBJ1-2	.	.	CASSLADGYGYTF	TGTGCCAGCAGCTTAGCCGACGGATATGGCTACACCTTC
TRBV6-5	TRBJ2-1	.	.	CASRGDSYNEQFF	TGTGCCAGCAGGGGAGACTCCTACAATGAGCAGTTCTTC
TRBV2	TRBJ1-2	.	.	CASSGRAIYGYTF	TGTGCCAGCAGTGGGAGAGCAATCTATGGCTACACCTTC
TRBV28	TRBJ2-5	few	.	CASRRQLSQETQYF	TGTGCCAGCAGGCGACAGCTATCACAAGAGACCCAGTACTTC
TRBV29-1	TRBJ2-7	few	TRBD1	CSVGGGQGLLSYEQYF	TGCAGCGTTGGTGGGGGACAGGGCTTACTATCCTACGAGCAGTACTTC
TRBV7-8	TRBJ2-7	.	.	CASSLGGGDEQYF	TGTGCCAGCAGCTTAGGGGGGGGCGACGAGCAGTACTTC
TRBV5-1	TRBJ1-1	.	.	CASSQTGTPNTEAFF	TGCGCCAGCAGCCAAACCGGGACACCTAACACTGAAGCTTTCTTT
TRBV9	TRBJ2-5	.	TRBD1	CASSATGNLQETQYF	TGTGCCAGCAGCGCGACAGGGAACTTACAAGAGACCCAGTACTTC
TRBV7-2	TRBJ2-3	few	TRBD2	CASSLRAGGDTQYF	TGTGCCAGCAGCTTAAGAGCGGGAGGGGATACGCAGTATTTT
TRBV7-9	TRBJ2-3	few	.	CASSLGSRSDTQYF	TGTGCCAGCAGCTTAGGGTCTCGGTCAGATACGCAGTATTTT
TRBV6-6	TRBJ2-7	few	.	CASSYGTGAYEQYF	TGTGCCAGCAGTTACGGTACCGGGGCCTACGAGCAGTACTTC
TRBV13	TRBJ2-1	.	.	CASSYETEQFF	TGTGCCAGCAGCTACGAGACTGAGCAGTTCTTC
TRBV5-1	TRBJ2-7	.	TRBD2	CASSLRSGIREQYF	TGCGCCAGCAGCTTGAGGAGCGGGATTCGCGAGCAGTACTTC
TRBV19	TRBJ1-2	.	TRBD1	CASSWSGGNNNYGYTF	TGTGCCAGTAGTTGGTCAGGGGGTAATAATAACTATGGCTACACCTTC
TRBV5-6	TRBJ2-1	few	TRBD1	CASSLAPGTGSNEQFF	TGTGCCAGCAGCTTGGCCCCAGGGACAGGCTCGAATGAGCAGTTCTTC
TRBV4-1	TRBJ1-2	.	.	CASSPELGYGYGYTF	TGCGCCAGCAGCCCCGAACTCGGGTATGGCTATGGCTACACCTTC
TRBV28	TRBJ2-3	many	.	CASRAYSSTDTQYF	TGTGCCAGCAGGGCTTACTCAAGCACAGATACGCAGTATTTT
TRBV2	TRBJ1-2	.	.	CASMGGGDYGYTF	TGTGCCAGCATGGGGGGCGGGGACTATGGCTACACCTTC
TRBV29-1	TRBJ2-2	.	.	CSVEQGWAGELFF	TGCAGCGTTGAGCAGGGTTGGGCCGGGGAGCTGTTTTTT
TRBV7-3	TRBJ1-2	once	.	CASSLTGTVSSYYGYTF	TGTGCCAGCAGCTTAACAGGGACCGTGTCCAGCTACTATGGCTACACCTTC
TRBV7-8	TRBJ2-2	.	.	CASSLVYTGELFF	TGTGCCAGCAGCTTAGTGTACACCGGGGAGCTGTTTTTT
TRBV6-4	TRBJ2-3	few	.	CASSVEAWTTDTQYF	TGTGCCAGCAGTGTTGAGGCGTGGACCACAGATACGCAGTATTTT
TRBV2	TRBJ2-1	once	.	CASSGDSKTSYNEQFF	TGTGCCAGCAGTGGGGATTCTAAGACCTCCTACAATGAGCAGTTCTTC
TRBV2	TRBJ2-5	.	TRBD1	CARSPGTDDRDQETQYF	TGTGCCAGATCTCCCGGAACAGATGACAGGGATCAAGAGACCCAGTACTTC
TRBV10-3	TRBJ2-7	.	.	CAISTDLYEQYF	TGTGCCATCAGCACCGATTTATACGAGCAGTACTTC
TRBV29-1	TRBJ2-7	.	.	CSVEVAGSTYEQYF	TGCAGCGTTGAAGTGGCCGGGTCTACCTACGAGCAGTACTTC
TRBV13	TRBJ2-7	.	.	CASSLGTSGEQYF	TGTGCCAGCAGCTTAGGGACTAGTGGGGAGCAGTACTTC
TRBV6-6	TRBJ1-1	.	.	CASGQKAFF	TGTGCCAGTGGACAGAAAGCTTTCTTT
TRBV13	TRBJ2-1	.	TRBD2	CASSSHTSGSEQFF	TGTGCCAGCAGCTCCCATACTAGCGGGAGTGAGCAGTTCTTC
TRBV2	TRBJ2-3	.	.	CASSEAEGGSTDTQYF	TGTGCCAGCAGTGAAGCTGAAGGGGGGAGCACAGATACGCAGTATTTT
TRBV6-5	TRBJ1-2	.	.	CASSYSGGEGFGYTF	TGTGCCAGCAGTTACTCTGGCGGCGAGGGGTTTGGCTACACCTTC
TRBV5-6	TRBJ2-1	.	TRBD1	CASSTVTGTEQFF	TGTGCCAGCAGCACAGTGACAGGGACTGAGCAGTTCTTC
TRBV7-9	TRBJ2-5	few	TRBD1	CASSSGGPETQYF	TGTGCCAGCAGCTCAGGGGGCCCAGAGACCCAGTACTTC
TRBV28	TRBJ2-4	.	.	CASSFFQRAKNIQYF	TGTGCCAGCAGTTTCTTCCAGAGAGCCAAAAACATTCAGTACTTC
TRBV29-1	TRBJ1-2	.	.	CSVEDLGNYGYTF	TGCAGCGTTGAAGATCTCGGCAACTATGGCTACACCTTC
TRBV4-1	TRBJ1-1	.	TRBD1	CASSQFQGASNTEAFF	TGCGCCAGCAGCCAGTTCCAGGGGGCGTCGAACACTGAAGCTTTCTTT
TRBV2	TRBJ2-7	few	.	CASMETNYEQYF	TGTGCCAGCATGGAGACTAACTACGAGCAGTACTTC